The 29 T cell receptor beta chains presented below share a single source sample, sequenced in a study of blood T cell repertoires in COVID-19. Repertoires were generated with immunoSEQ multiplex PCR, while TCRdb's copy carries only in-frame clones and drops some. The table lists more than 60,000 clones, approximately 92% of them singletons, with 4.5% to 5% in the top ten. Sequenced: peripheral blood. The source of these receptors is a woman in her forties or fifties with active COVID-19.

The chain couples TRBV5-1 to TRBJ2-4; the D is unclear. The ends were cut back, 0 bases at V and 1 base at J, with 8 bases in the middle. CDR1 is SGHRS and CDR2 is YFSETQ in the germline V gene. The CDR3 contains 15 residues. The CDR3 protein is CASSLAGKAKNIQYF. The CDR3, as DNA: TGCGCCAGCAGCTTGGCCGGTAAGGCCAAAAACATTCAGTACTTC. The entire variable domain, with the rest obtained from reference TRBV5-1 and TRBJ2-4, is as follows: KAGVTQTPRYLIKTRGQQVTLSCSPISGHRSVSWYQQTPGQGLQFLFEYFSETQRNKGNFPGRFSGRQFSNSRSEMNVSTLELGDSALYLCASSLAGKAKNIQYFGAGTRLSVL.

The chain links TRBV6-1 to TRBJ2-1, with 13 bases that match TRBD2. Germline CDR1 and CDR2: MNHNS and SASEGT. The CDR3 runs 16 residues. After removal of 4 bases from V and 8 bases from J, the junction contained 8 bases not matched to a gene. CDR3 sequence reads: CASSALAGGPRYEQFF. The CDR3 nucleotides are TGTGCCAGCAGTGCACTAGCGGGAGGGCCTCGGTATGAGCAGTTCTTC.

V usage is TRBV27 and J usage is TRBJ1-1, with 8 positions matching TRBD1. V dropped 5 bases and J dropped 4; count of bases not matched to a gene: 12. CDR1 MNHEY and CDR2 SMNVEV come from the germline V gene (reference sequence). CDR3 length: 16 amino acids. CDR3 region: CASSTLRRTGSTEAFF. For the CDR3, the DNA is TGTGCCAGCAGTACACTACGCAGGACAGGGAGCACTGAAGCTTTCTTT.

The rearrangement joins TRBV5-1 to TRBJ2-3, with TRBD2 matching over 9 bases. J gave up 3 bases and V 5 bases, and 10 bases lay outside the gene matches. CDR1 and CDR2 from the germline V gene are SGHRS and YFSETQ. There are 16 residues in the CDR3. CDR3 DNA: TGCGCCAGCAGTCCCGGAGGAAGCGGGGGGACAGATACGCAGTATTTT. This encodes CASSPGGSGGTDTQYF.

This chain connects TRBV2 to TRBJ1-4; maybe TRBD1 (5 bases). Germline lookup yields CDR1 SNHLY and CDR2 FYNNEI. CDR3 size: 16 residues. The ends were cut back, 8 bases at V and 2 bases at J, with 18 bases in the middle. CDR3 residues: CASGGGKQTTNEKLFF. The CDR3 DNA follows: TGTGCCAGCGGGGGGGGGAAACAGACTACTAATGAAAAACTGTTTTTT.

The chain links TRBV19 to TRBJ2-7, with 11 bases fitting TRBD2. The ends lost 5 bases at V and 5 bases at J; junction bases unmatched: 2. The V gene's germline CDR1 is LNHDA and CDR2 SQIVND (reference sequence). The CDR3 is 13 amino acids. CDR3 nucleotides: TGTGCCAGTAGTGAACTAGCGGGAGACGAGCAGTACTTC. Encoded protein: CASSELAGDEQYF.

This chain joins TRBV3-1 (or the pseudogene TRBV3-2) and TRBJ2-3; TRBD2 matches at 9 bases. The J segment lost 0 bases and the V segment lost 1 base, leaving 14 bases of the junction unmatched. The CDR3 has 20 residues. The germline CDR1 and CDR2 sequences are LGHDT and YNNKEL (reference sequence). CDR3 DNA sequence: TGTGCCAGCAGCCAAGGGCTTGGAGCGGGAGGATATTCTAGCACAGATACGCAGTATTTT. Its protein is CASSQGLGAGGYSSTDTQYF.

CDR3 protein: CASSYGTGGTQYF. The CDR3 DNA is TGTGCCAGCAGCTATGGTACGGGTGGGACCCAGTACTTC. The rearrangement links TRBV11-3 to TRBJ2-5; D unclear. The CDR3 is 13 amino acids. Germline V gene lookup returns CDR1 SGHNT and CDR2 YENEEA. V was shortened by 4 bases and J by 7 bases, with 13 bases between the two germline ends.

CDR3 region: CASSMWQTYTEAFF. CDR3 sequence (DNA): TGTGCCAGTAGTATGTGGCAAACCTACACTGAAGCTTTCTTT. V is TRBV19 and J is TRBJ1-1; D is undetermined. The CDR3 runs to 14 residues. Trimming took 3 bases from V and 3 from J, leaving 11 bases between them. Germline V gene sequence: CDR1 LNHDA, CDR2 SQIVND (reference sequence). The complete variable domain, with remaining parts taken from reference TRBV19 and TRBJ1-1, reads DGGITQSPKYLFRKEGQNVTLSCEQNLNHDAMYWYRQDPGQGLRLIYYSQIVNDFQKGDIAEGYSVSREKKESFPLTVTSAQKNPTAFYLCASSMWQTYTEAFFGQGTRLTVV.

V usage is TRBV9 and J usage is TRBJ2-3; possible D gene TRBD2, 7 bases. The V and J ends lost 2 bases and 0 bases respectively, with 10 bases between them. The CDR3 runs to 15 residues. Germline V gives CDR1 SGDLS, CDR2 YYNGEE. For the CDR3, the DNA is TGTGCCAGCAGCGTGGGGGGGCAAAGCACAGATACGCAGTATTTT. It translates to CASSVGGQSTDTQYF.

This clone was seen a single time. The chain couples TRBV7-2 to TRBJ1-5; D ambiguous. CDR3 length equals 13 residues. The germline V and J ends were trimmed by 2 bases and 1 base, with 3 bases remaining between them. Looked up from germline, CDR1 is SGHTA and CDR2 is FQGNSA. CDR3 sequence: CASSLLSNQPQHF. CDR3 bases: TGTGCCAGCAGCTTACTAAGCAATCAGCCCCAGCATTTT.

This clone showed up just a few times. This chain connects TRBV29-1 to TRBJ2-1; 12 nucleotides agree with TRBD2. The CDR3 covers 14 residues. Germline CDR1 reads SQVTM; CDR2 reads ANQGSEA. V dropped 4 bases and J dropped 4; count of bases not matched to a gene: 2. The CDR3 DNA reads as TGCAGCGTTGGGACTAGCGGGGTATACAATGAGCAGTTCTTC. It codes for CSVGTSGVYNEQFF.

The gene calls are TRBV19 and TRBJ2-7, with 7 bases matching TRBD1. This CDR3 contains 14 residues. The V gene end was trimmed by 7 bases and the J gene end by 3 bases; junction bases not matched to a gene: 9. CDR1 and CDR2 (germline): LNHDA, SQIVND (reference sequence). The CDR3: CASTQRGGGYEQYF. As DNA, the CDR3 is TGTGCCAGTACCCAAAGAGGGGGCGGCTACGAGCAGTACTTC.

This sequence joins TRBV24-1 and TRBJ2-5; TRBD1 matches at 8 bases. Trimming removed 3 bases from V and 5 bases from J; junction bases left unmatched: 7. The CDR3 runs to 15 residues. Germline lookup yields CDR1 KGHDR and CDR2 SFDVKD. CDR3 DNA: TGTGCCACCAGTGATGGGGGACAGGTAGGGGAGACCCAGTACTTC. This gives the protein CATSDGGQVGETQYF.

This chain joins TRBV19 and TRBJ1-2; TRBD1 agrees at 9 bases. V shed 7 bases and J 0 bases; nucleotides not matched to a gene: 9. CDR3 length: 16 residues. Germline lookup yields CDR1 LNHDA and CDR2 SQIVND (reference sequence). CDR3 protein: CASKGDREVSNYGYTF. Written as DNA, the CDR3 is TGTGCCAGTAAGGGGGACAGGGAGGTTTCTAACTATGGCTACACCTTC.

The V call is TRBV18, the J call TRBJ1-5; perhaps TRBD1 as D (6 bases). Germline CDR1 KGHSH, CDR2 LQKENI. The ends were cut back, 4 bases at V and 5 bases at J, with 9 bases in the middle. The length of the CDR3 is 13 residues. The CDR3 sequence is CASSRDTHQPQHF. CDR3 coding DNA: TGTGCCAGCTCACGGGACACCCATCAGCCCCAGCATTTT.

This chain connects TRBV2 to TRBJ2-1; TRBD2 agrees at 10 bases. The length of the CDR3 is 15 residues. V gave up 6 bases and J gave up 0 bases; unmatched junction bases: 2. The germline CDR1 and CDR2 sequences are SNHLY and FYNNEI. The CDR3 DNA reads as TGTGCCAGCAGGGCTAGCGGGAGCTCCTACAATGAGCAGTTCTTC. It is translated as CASRASGSSYNEQFF.

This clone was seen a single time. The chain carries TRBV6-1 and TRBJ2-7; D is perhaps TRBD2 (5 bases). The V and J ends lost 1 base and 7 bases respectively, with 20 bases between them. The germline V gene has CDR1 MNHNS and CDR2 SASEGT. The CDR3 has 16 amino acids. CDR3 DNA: TGTGCCAGCAGTGAAGTTGGCGGCGGCCCGCGAGGGGAGCAGTACTTC. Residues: CASSEVGGGPRGEQYF.

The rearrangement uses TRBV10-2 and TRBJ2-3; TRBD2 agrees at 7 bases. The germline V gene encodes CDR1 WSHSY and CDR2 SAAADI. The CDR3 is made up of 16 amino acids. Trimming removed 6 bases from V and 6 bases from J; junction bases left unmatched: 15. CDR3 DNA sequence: TGCGCCAGCAGGAGGGGAGGGAGCGGTGCGGGGGATACGCAGTATTTT. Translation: CASRRGGSGAGDTQYF.

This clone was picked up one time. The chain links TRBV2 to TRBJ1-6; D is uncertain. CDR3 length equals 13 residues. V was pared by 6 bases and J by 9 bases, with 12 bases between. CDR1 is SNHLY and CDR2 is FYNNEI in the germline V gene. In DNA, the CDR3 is TGTGCCAGCAGGGCAGCCGGCGGTTCACCCCTCCACTTT. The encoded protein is CASRAAGGSPLHF.

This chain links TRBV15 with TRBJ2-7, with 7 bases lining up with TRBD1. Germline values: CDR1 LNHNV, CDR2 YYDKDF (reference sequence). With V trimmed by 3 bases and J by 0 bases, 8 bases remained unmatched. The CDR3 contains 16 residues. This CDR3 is CATSRREQGISYEQYF. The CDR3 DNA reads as TGTGCCACCAGCAGGAGGGAACAGGGGATCTCCTACGAGCAGTACTTC.

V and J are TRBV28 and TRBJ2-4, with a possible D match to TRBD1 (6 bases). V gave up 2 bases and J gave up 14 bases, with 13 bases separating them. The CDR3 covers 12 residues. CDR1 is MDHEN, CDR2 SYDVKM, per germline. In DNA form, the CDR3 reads TGTGCCAGCAGTTTAACGCAGGGGTCAAAGTACTTC. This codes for CASSLTQGSKYF.

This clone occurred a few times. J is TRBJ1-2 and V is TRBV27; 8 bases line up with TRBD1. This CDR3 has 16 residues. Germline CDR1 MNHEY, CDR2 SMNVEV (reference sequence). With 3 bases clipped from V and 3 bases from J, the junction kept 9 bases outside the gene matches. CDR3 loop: CASSFAWTGTYYGYTF. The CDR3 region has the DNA TGTGCCAGCAGTTTCGCGTGGACAGGGACTTACTATGGCTACACCTTC.

CDR3 in DNA: TGTGCCAGTAGGGGGAAGACTAGCGCGAACACCGGGGAGCTGTTTTTT. Translation gives CASRGKTSANTGELFF. The gene calls are TRBV19 and TRBJ2-2; 8 positions agree with TRBD2. Trimming took 6 bases from V and 0 from J; bases not matched to a gene: 6. The CDR3 length is 16 residues. Per germline, CDR1 LNHDA and CDR2 SQIVND (reference sequence).

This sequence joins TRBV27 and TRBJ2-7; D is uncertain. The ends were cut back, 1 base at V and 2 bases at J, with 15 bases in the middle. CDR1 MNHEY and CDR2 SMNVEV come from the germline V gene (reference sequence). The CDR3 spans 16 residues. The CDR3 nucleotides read TGTGCCAGCAGTTTATATGGTTCAGGTTTGGCCTACGAGCAGTACTTC. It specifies CASSLYGSGLAYEQYF.

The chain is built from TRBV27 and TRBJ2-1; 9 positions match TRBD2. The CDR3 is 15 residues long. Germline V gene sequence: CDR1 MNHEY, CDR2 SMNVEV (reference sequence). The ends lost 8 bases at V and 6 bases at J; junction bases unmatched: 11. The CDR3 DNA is TGTGCCAGCGCCCGGCGGCGGGAGGGCCCCAATGAGCAGTTCTTC. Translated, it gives CASARRREGPNEQFF.

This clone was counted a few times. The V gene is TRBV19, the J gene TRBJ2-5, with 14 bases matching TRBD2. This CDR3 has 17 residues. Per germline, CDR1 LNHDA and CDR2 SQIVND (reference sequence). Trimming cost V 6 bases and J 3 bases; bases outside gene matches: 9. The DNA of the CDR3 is TGTGCCAGTAGGAAGACTAGCGGGAGGGCTCGGGAAGAGACCCAGTACTTC. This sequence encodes CASRKTSGRAREETQYF. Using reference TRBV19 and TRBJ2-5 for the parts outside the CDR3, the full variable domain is DGGITQSPKYLFRKEGQNVTLSCEQNLNHDAMYWYRQDPGQGLRLIYYSQIVNDFQKGDIAEGYSVSREKKESFPLTVTSAQKNPTAFYLCASRKTSGRAREETQYFGPGTRLLVL.

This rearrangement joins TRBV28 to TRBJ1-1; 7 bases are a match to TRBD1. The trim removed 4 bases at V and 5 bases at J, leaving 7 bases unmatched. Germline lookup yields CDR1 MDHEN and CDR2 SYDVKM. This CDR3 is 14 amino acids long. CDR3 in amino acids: CASSSSGGKTEAFF. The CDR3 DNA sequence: TGTGCCAGCAGTTCGTCAGGGGGGAAGACTGAAGCTTTCTTT.

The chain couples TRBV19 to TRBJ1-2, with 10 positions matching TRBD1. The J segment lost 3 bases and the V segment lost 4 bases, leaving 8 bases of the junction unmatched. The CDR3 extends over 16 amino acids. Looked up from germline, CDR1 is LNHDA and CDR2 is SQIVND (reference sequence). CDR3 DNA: TGTGCCAGTAGTACCAAAAGGGGACAGGGGTACTATGGCTACACCTTC. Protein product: CASSTKRGQGYYGYTF.